The 22 T cell receptor beta chains below all came from one sample that was sequenced in a study of shared clonotypes between healthy human individuals. Naivety among CD8 cells was defined by CD45RO negativity and positive CCR7 selection, thereby excluding terminally differentiated effector memory CD45RA+ cells. Profiled with immunoSEQ multiplex PCR; TCRdb holds only in-frame clones, not every one. The table shows about 2,100,000 clones, with more than 85% occurring only once. The specimen sequenced was naive CD8+ T cells from PBMCs. All receptors come from a man younger than 35 in good health. Some clones in this sample may be carry-over from other donors' samples.

J is TRBJ1-2 and V is TRBV27, with a weak D call TRBD1 (6 bases). V lost 4 bases, J lost 4 bases, and 13 bases lay in between. CDR1 is MNHEY and CDR2 is SMNVEV in the germline V gene (reference sequence). The CDR3 extends over 14 amino acids. The CDR3 bases are TGTGCCAGCAGTTCTCCGGGACAAATCTATGGCTACACCTTC. Translated: CASSSPGQIYGYTF.

The chain couples TRBV5-4 to TRBJ1-1; D ambiguous. The CDR3 covers 14 residues. Germline V CDR1 and CDR2: SGHNT, YYREEE (reference sequence). The V end was cut by 5 bases, the J end by 5 bases, with 16 bases between. This CDR3 reads CASRADGPATEAFF. The DNA of the CDR3 is TGTGCCAGCAGGGCGGACGGGCCTGCGACTGAAGCTTTCTTT. Together with reference TRBV5-4 and TRBJ1-1, the CDR3 gives the full variable domain: ETGVTQSPTHLIKTRGQQVTLRCSSQSGHNTVSWYQQALGQGPQFIFQYYREEENGRGNFPPRFSGLQFPNYSSELNVNALELDDSALYLCASRADGPATEAFFGQGTRLTVV.

The chain has TRBV5-1 and TRBJ2-1, with D possibly TRBD2 on 6 matching bases. In germline, CDR1 is SGHRS, CDR2 YFSETQ. Trimming took off 1 base at V and 7 bases at J, with 15 bases between the two ends. The CDR3 is 15 amino acids. CDR3 bases: TGCGCCAGCAGCTTGCCCGGAGGGCCGGAGAATGAGCAGTTCTTC. It translates to CASSLPGGPENEQFF. The whole variable domain, remainder taken from reference TRBV5-1 and TRBJ2-1, is KAGVTQTPRYLIKTRGQQVTLSCSPISGHRSVSWYQQTPGQGLQFLFEYFSETQRNKGNFPGRFSGRQFSNSRSEMNVSTLELGDSALYLCASSLPGGPENEQFFGPGTRLTVL.

The V call is TRBV4-3, the J call TRBJ2-4, with D possibly being TRBD1 or TRBD2 (5 bases each). The CDR3 spans 22 residues. The V gene lost 4 bases and the J gene lost 0 bases, with 31 bases spanning the gap. The germline V gene encodes CDR1 LGHNA and CDR2 YSLEER. The CDR3 coding sequence is TGCGCCAGCAGCCCGAAGAGATTGGGACCCGCCGGCCCGGGGTTAGCCAAAAACATTCAGTACTTC. It translates to CASSPKRLGPAGPGLAKNIQYF.

This clone has a single count. The chain carries TRBV19 and TRBJ1-2; D might be TRBD1 (6 bases). The V and J ends lost 5 bases and 4 bases respectively, with 20 bases between them. The CDR3 extends over 16 amino acids. Germline V gene sequence: CDR1 LNHDA, CDR2 SQIVND (reference sequence). CDR3 DNA: TGTGCCAGTAGTCCCCGCCGACAGGTCCTTTCCTATGGCTACACCTTC. Translating it yields CASSPRRQVLSYGYTF.

In this sample, this clone turned up once. The gene calls are TRBV2 and TRBJ2-3, with D uncertain. V lost 2 bases and J lost 3, with 12 bases in between. The CDR3 loop spans 15 amino acids. Germline values: CDR1 SNHLY, CDR2 FYNNEI. CDR3 DNA sequence: TGTGCCAGCAGTGAAATGTACGACTTAACAGATACGCAGTATTTT. Translation: CASSEMYDLTDTQYF.

This chain uses TRBV9 with TRBJ1-1; the D gene is possibly TRBD1 (6 bases). The CDR3 length is 18 residues. The V end lost 1 base, the J end lost 1 base, and 20 bases lay between the germline ends. CDR1 and CDR2 (germline): SGDLS, YYNGEE. The CDR3 DNA follows: TGTGCCAGCAGCGTATCTGGCCAGGGGCCCCTCTCGAACACTGAAGCTTTCTTT. Its protein is CASSVSGQGPLSNTEAFF.

The chain has TRBV4-3 and TRBJ2-3; D perhaps matches TRBD1 (7 bases). V was shortened by 0 bases and J by 3 bases, with 19 bases between the two germline ends. The CDR3 spans 18 residues. Germline V gene lookup returns CDR1 LGHNA and CDR2 YSLEER. The CDR3 loop is CASSQDRGRDWGTDTQYF. CDR3 DNA: TGCGCCAGCAGCCAAGATAGGGGGCGGGATTGGGGTACAGATACGCAGTATTTT.

V is TRBV9 and J is TRBJ2-7, with D unclear. The CDR3 is 14 amino acids. Germline V gene lookup returns CDR1 SGDLS and CDR2 YYNGEE. V was trimmed by 0 bases and J by 2 bases, leaving 9 bases between them. The DNA of the CDR3 is TGTGCCAGCAGCGTAGAGAGTTACACCTACGAGCAGTACTTC. This translates into CASSVESYTYEQYF.

This clone came up once. The J gene is TRBJ2-7, the V gene TRBV7-9, with 8 bases matching TRBD1. Losses at the gene ends were 5 bases for V and 1 base for J; bases not matched to a gene: 10. CDR3 length: 16 amino acids. Germline V gene sequence: CDR1 SEHNR, CDR2 FQNEAQ (reference sequence). CDR3 bases: TGTGCCAGCAGCCCGGCGACTGGGGACAGGTCCTACGAGCAGTACTTC. As protein: CASSPATGDRSYEQYF.

J is TRBJ2-1 and V is TRBV4-1; a weak D match, TRBD2 (6 bases). The CDR3 is made up of 13 amino acids. CDR1 is MGHRA, CDR2 YSYEKL, per germline. Trimming left V 2 bases short and J 5 bases short, with 7 bases between. The CDR3 DNA reads as TGCGCCAGCAGCCAACGACTAGACAATGAGCAGTTCTTC. It specifies CASSQRLDNEQFF.

CDR3 nucleotides: TGTGCCAGCATCTCCCCGGCCGGCGAGCAGTACTTC. It translates to CASISPAGEQYF. The rearrangement joins TRBV7-9 to TRBJ2-7, with no clear D. The V gene lost 7 bases and the J gene lost 6 bases, with 13 bases spanning the gap. The CDR3 runs 12 residues. CDR1 and CDR2 from the germline V gene are SEHNR and FQNEAQ (reference sequence).

The rearrangement joins TRBV19 to TRBJ1-5; tentatively, D is TRBD1 (5 bases). Germline lookup yields CDR1 LNHDA and CDR2 SQIVND (reference sequence). Trimming removed 3 bases at V and 4 bases at J, with 13 bases between. The CDR3 consists of 15 residues. This CDR3 reads CASSIFGQFNQPQHF. The CDR3 coding sequence is TGTGCCAGTAGTATCTTCGGACAATTTAATCAGCCCCAGCATTTT.

CDR3 protein: CASSSRDGLNYGYTF. For the CDR3, the DNA is TGTGCCAGCAGCTCACGGGACGGACTAAACTATGGCTACACCTTC. This chain joins TRBV7-9 and TRBJ1-2; a possible D gene is TRBD1 (5 bases). Germline CDR1 is SEHNR and CDR2 is FQNEAQ (reference sequence). V was pared by 4 bases and J by 2 bases, with 14 bases between. The CDR3 has 15 residues.

For this clone: Other DNA sequences in the same sample also yield this CDR3. V and J are TRBV4-1 and TRBJ1-1; D remains ambiguous. Germline V gives CDR1 MGHRA, CDR2 YSYEKL. V was clipped by 1 base and J by 0 bases, with 6 bases between them. The CDR3 length is 14 residues. CDR3 bases: TGCGCCAGCAGCCAAGGTTGGATGAACACTGAAGCTTTCTTT. This translates into CASSQGWMNTEAFF.

The gene calls are TRBV11-2 and TRBJ2-7, with a weak D call TRBD2 (6 bases). CDR3 size: 14 residues. CDR1 and CDR2 from the germline V gene are SGHAT and FQNNGV. Between the trimmed V and J ends, which lost 1 base and 2 bases, there was a span of 9 bases. The CDR3 region has the DNA TGTGCCAGCAGCTTAGCACTAGCCACCTACGAGCAGTACTTC. It translates to CASSLALATYEQYF.

V gene TRBV9 combines with J gene TRBJ2-7; D is unresolved. Germline CDR1 is SGDLS and CDR2 is YYNGEE. The V gene lost 0 bases and the J gene lost 7 bases, with 8 bases spanning the gap. The CDR3 length is 12 residues. CDR3 sequence (DNA): TGTGCCAGCAGCGTAGGGGGTGAAGAGCAGTACTTC. As protein: CASSVGGEEQYF.

This clone showed up just once. The chain carries TRBV4-3 and TRBJ2-7; D possibly uses TRBD1 or TRBD2 (5 bases each). The CDR3 covers 14 residues. CDR1 is LGHNA and CDR2 is YSLEER in the germline V gene. Trimming pared 3 bases from V and 1 base from J, leaving 10 bases between. CDR3 DNA: TGCGCCAGCAGCCAGGGACGGACATCCTACGAGCAGTACTTC. It is translated as CASSQGRTSYEQYF.

This CDR3 is CASRTRDGENYEQYF. The CDR3 nucleotides read TGTGCCAGCAGAACCCGGGACGGAGAAAACTACGAGCAGTACTTC. The chain combines TRBV11-2 with TRBJ2-7, with D possibly being TRBD1 or TRBD2 (5 bases each). The V end lost 6 bases, the J end lost 3 bases, and 18 bases lay between the germline ends. The CDR3 runs to 15 residues. Germline V gene sequence: CDR1 SGHAT, CDR2 FQNNGV. The entire variable domain, with the rest obtained from reference TRBV11-2 and TRBJ2-7, is as follows: EAGVAQSPRYKIIEKRQSVAFWCNPISGHATLYWYQQILGQGPKLLIQFQNNGVVDDSQLPKDRFSAERLKGVDSTLKIQPAKLEDSAVYLCASRTRDGENYEQYFGPGTRLTVT.

This CDR3 reads CATSNLGQGYEQYF. The CDR3 DNA follows: TGTGCCACCAGCAACTTAGGACAGGGCTACGAGCAGTACTTC. The V gene is TRBV15, the J gene TRBJ2-7; TRBD1 aligns across 8 bases. Germline loops: CDR1 LNHNV, CDR2 YYDKDF (reference sequence). V lost 4 bases, J lost 3 bases, and 5 bases stayed unmatched. The CDR3 has 14 residues. The full variable domain, in which reference TRBV15 and TRBJ2-7 provide the parts outside the CDR3, is DAMVIQNPRYQVTQFGKPVTLSCSQTLNHNVMYWYQQKSSQAPKLLFHYYDKDFNNEADTPDNFQSRRPNTSFCFLDIRSPGLGDTAMYLCATSNLGQGYEQYFGPGTRLTVT.

CDR3 region: CASSSPTPGTDQETQYF. Here the CDR3 DNA reads TGTGCCAGCAGCAGTCCCACCCCCGGGACAGACCAAGAGACCCAGTACTTC. The chain uses TRBV28 and TRBJ2-5; 7 bases are shared with TRBD1. This CDR3 has 17 amino acids. Germline V gene sequence: CDR1 MDHEN, CDR2 SYDVKM. With V trimmed by 6 bases and J by 0 bases, 13 bases remained unmatched.

The rearrangement uses TRBV11-1 and TRBJ1-4, with 7 bases identical to TRBD1. J gave up 6 bases and V 5 bases, and 12 bases lay outside the gene matches. The V gene's germline CDR1 is SGHAT and CDR2 FQDESV (reference sequence). The CDR3 contains 16 residues. CDR3 amino acids: CASSATPGQLDEKLFF. CDR3 nucleotides: TGTGCCAGCAGCGCAACGCCGGGACAGCTGGATGAAAAACTGTTTTTT.